This entry lists 3 T cell receptor beta chains sequenced from one sample in a study of OX40 agonist ivuxolimab in advanced cancers. Sequencing used immunoSEQ multiplex PCR; TCRdb keeps in-frame clones, though not all of them. The repertoire holds 130,000 or so clones, with about 92% as singletons. The sample consisted of CD4+ or CD8+ T cells sorted from blood, taken in a trial of the OX40 agonist ivuxolimab. Receptor source: an adult with an advanced solid tumor such as melanoma, head and neck, liver or kidney cancer.

This chain joins TRBV21-1 and TRBJ2-5; TRBD2 is the table's D call and was not checked against the DNA. TRBV21-1 is a documented pseudogene. This CDR3 region has 15 residues. In DNA form, the CDR3 reads TGTGCCAGCAGCACTAACGGGAAGGAGGGGGAGACCCAGTACTTC. It codes for CASSTNGKEGETQYF.

The count of this clone is one. This chain uses TRBV30 with TRBJ2-7; the D gene is possibly TRBD2 (6 bases). The ends were cut back, 0 bases at V and 0 bases at J, with 18 bases in the middle. The CDR3 covers 17 residues. The V gene's germline CDR1 is GTSNPN and CDR2 SVGIG (reference sequence). The CDR3 DNA is TGTGCCTGGAGTGTCCGGAGGGCCTCGAAGGGCTCCTACGAGCAGTACTTC. As protein: CAWSVRRASKGSYEQYF.

The CDR3 loop is CASSVEGQGARNTIYF. CDR3 DNA sequence: TGTGCCAGCAGCGTAGAGGGACAGGGTGCTAGAAACACCATATATTTT. The V gene is TRBV9, the J gene TRBJ1-3; 9 bases agree with TRBD1. Germline V gene sequence: CDR1 SGDLS, CDR2 YYNGEE. The CDR3 consists of 16 residues. Germline trimming cut 0 bases from V and 5 bases from J; bases unmatched to any gene: 6.